This T cell receptor (beta chain) stems from a study of cytomegalovirus exposure and HLA in healthy donors. A multiplex PCR was run with 60 Vbeta primers and 13 Jbeta primers. The method was immunoSEQ multiplex PCR; TCRdb's version includes in-frame clones alone and lacks a portion of them. The sample carries about 150,000 clones, roughly 80% recorded once. V gave up 7 bases and J gave up 2 bases, with 16 bases separating them. The CDR3 sequence is 15 residues long. Germline CDR1 and CDR2: SEHNR and FQNEAQ (reference sequence). Findings of the study overall: It was 150 to 200 TCR beta chains that were listed as cytomegalovirus-associated. For TCR beta chains, V- and J-gene trimming was later linked to a missense DCLRE1C variant. A few V segments could not be told apart, such as TRBV6-2 and TRBV6-3, and were left out.

Concerning this clone: Its specificity is unknown.

The sample was PBMCs. The V call is TRBV7-9, the J call TRBJ2-3; D not resolved. The receptor comes from a woman aged 30 to 39 in good health and CMV-seronegative. CDR3 bases: TGTGCCAGCACCGAGAAGCGTACTGACACAGATACGCAGTATTTT. It specifies CASTEKRTDTDTQYF.